The present T cell receptor (beta chain) was sequenced within a study of T cells in Graves' hyperthyroidism and ophthalmopathy. V lost 4 bases to trimming and J lost 0 bases, with 12 bases between them. This CDR3 has 15 amino acids. The germline V gene encodes CDR1 LGHNA and CDR2 YNFKEQ. RNA transcripts gave rise to amplified TCR beta CDR3 regions. HTBI primers were employed in a first-round RT-PCR of the TCR CDR3. TCRdb processed the multiplex PCR reads anew with MiXCR; each CDR3 protein has one entry. The sample consists of 640,000 or so distinct CDR3 sequences, roughly 15% of them appearing once. Sequencing was carried out using blood. The rearrangement joins TRBV4-2 to TRBJ1-1; weak D call: TRBD1 (5 bases). The TCR originated in a woman between 35 and 50 years old with Graves' ophthalmopathy. As DNA, the CDR3 is TGTGCCAGCAGCCGAACGGGGACGGTGAACACTGAAGCTTTCTTT. Its translation is CASSRTGTVNTEAFF.